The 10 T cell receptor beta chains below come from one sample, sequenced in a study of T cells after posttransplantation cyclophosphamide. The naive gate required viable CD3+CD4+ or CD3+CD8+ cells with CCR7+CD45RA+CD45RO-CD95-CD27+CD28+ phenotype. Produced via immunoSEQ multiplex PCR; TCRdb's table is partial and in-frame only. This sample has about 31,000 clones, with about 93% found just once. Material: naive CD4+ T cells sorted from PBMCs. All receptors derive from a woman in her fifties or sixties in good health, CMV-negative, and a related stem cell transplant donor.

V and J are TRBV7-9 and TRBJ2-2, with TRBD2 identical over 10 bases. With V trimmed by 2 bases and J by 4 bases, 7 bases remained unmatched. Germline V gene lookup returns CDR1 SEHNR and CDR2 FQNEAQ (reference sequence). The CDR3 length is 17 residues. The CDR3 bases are TGTGCCAGCAGCTTATCAGCGGGAGGGCCTAGCACCGGGGAGCTGTTTTTT. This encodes CASSLSAGGPSTGELFF.

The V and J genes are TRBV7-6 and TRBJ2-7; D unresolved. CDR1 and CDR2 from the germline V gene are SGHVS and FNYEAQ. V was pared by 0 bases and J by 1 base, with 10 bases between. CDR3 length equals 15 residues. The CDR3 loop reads CASSLAGDSSYEQYF. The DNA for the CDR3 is TGTGCCAGCAGCTTAGCTGGCGACTCTTCCTACGAGCAGTACTTC.

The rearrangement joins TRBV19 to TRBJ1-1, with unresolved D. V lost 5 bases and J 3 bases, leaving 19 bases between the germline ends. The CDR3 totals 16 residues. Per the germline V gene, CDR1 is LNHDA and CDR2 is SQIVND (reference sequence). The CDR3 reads CASSRLGRERHTEAFF. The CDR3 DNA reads TGTGCCAGTAGTCGGTTGGGGAGGGAACGACACACTGAAGCTTTCTTT.

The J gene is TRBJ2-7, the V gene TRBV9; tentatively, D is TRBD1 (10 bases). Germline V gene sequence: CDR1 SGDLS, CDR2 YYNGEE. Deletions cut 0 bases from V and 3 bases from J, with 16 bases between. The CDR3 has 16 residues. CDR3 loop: CASSVERGDRGYEQYF. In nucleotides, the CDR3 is TGTGCCAGCAGCGTAGAGCGGGGGGACAGGGGCTACGAGCAGTACTTC. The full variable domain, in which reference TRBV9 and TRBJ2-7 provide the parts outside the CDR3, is DSGVTQTPKHLITATGQRVTLRCSPRSGDLSVYWYQQSLDQGLQFLIQYYNGEERAKGNILERFSAQQFPDLHSELNLSSLELGDSALYFCASSVERGDRGYEQYFGPGTRLTVT.

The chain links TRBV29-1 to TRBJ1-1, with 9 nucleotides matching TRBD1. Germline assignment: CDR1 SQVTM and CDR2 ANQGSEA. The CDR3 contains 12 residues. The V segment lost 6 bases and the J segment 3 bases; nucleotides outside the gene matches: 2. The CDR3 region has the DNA TGCAGCGTAGGACAGGGGTACACTGAAGCTTTCTTT. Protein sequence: CSVGQGYTEAFF.

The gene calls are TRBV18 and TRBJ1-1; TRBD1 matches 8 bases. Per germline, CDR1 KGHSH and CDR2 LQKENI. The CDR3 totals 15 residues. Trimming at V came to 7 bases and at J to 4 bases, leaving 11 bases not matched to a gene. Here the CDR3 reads CASYRGGQGVTEAFF. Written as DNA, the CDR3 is TGTGCCAGCTACCGGGGCGGACAGGGAGTCACTGAAGCTTTCTTT.

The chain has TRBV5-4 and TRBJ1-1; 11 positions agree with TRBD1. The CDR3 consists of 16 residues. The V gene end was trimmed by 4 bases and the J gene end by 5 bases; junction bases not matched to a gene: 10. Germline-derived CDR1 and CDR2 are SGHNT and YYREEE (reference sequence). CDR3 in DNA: TGTGCCAGCAGCCAAACCGGGACAGGGGGGTGGACTGAAGCTTTCTTT. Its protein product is CASSQTGTGGWTEAFF.

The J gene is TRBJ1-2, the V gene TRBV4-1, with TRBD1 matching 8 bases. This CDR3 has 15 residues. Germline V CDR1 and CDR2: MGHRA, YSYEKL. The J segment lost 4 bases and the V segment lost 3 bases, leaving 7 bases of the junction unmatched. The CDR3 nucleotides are TGCGCCAGCAGCCATAATACAGGGGGGGGCTATGGCTACACCTTC. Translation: CASSHNTGGGYGYTF.

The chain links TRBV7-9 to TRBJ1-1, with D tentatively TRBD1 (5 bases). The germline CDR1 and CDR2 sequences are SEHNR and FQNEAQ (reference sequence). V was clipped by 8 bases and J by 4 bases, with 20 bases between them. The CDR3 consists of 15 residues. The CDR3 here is CASRPPPREGTEAFF. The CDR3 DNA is TGTGCCAGCCGACCCCCTCCCAGGGAGGGCACTGAAGCTTTCTTT.

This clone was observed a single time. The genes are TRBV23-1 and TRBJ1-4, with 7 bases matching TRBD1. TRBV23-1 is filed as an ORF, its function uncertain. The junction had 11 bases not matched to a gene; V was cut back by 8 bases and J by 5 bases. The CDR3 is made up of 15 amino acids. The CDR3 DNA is TGCGCCAGCTTGGGGTGGAGGGGGCAGAATGAAAAACTGTTTTTT. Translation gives CASLGWRGQNEKLFF.